The next 22 T cell receptor beta chains were all read from a single sample in a study of blood T cell repertoires in COVID-19. Sequencing was performed with immunoSEQ multiplex PCR; in TCRdb, only in-frame clones are kept and a portion is missing. The table has 50,000 to 85,000 clones, approximately 90% seen once. Source material: peripheral blood. The origin of the receptors is a human donor in a cohort sampled during active COVID-19.

The chain uses TRBV29-1 and TRBJ2-1; TRBD2 agrees at 9 bases. The germline gives CDR1 SQVTM, CDR2 ANQGSEA. The CDR3 totals 13 residues. After removal of 4 bases from V and 6 bases from J, the junction contained 4 bases not matched to a gene. The CDR3 sequence is CSVGRGGPNEQFF. Here the CDR3 DNA reads TGCAGCGTTGGGCGGGGGGGCCCCAATGAGCAGTTCTTC.

V gene TRBV5-1 combines with J gene TRBJ2-2, with 12 bases aligning to TRBD1. CDR3 length: 17 amino acids. The germline gives CDR1 SGHRS, CDR2 YFSETQ. V dropped 3 bases and J dropped 4; count of bases not matched to a gene: 7. The chain's CDR3 is CASSSLGTGGTTGELFF. The CDR3 region has the DNA TGCGCCAGCAGCTCGCTGGGGACAGGGGGCACCACCGGGGAGCTGTTTTTT.

The chain couples TRBV19 to TRBJ1-5, with 7 bases matching TRBD1. This CDR3 comprises 15 residues. J lost 4 bases, V lost 1 base, and 4 bases had no gene match. Germline CDR1 LNHDA, CDR2 SQIVND (reference sequence). Here the CDR3 reads CASSIAGRGNQPQHF. DNA for the CDR3: TGTGCCAGTAGTATAGCCGGCAGGGGGAATCAGCCCCAGCATTTT.

The genes are TRBV7-2 and TRBJ2-2; D is undetermined. Germline V CDR1 and CDR2: SGHTA, FQGNSA. The CDR3 is made up of 15 amino acids. V was shortened by 2 bases and J by 3 bases, with 10 bases between the two germline ends. The CDR3, as DNA: TGTGCCAGCAGCTTATCATCCCCCCACACCGGGGAGCTGTTTTTT. As protein: CASSLSSPHTGELFF.

This chain joins TRBV3-1 (or the pseudogene TRBV3-2) and TRBJ2-5, with 8 bases lining up with TRBD2. Trimming took 4 bases from V and 2 from J; bases not matched to a gene: 9. The CDR3 is 16 residues long. Per germline, CDR1 LGHDT and CDR2 YNNKEL (reference sequence). The CDR3 is CASSLTGGAPQETQYF. For the CDR3, the DNA is TGTGCCAGCAGCCTAACGGGGGGGGCCCCGCAAGAGACCCAGTACTTC.

The chain employs TRBV9 and TRBJ1-1; D ambiguous. V was clipped by 6 bases and J by 3 bases, with 12 bases between them. The germline CDR1 and CDR2 sequences are SGDLS and YYNGEE. The CDR3 totals 13 residues. This CDR3 is CASNAVLDTEAFF. CDR3 DNA sequence: TGTGCCAGCAATGCGGTCTTGGACACTGAAGCTTTCTTT.

The V gene is TRBV12-3 or TRBV12-4, the J gene TRBJ2-1; D is uncertain. This CDR3 contains 12 residues. V lost 6 bases, J lost 10 bases, and 13 bases lay in between. The DNA for the CDR3 is TGTGCCAGCAGGCCGACTCCATCCGAGCAGTTCTTC. It is translated as CASRPTPSEQFF.

The genes are TRBV20-1 and TRBJ2-3; D is perhaps TRBD1 (6 bases). Trimming stripped 3 bases from V and 4 bases from J, with 11 bases between. CDR3 length: 13 residues. Germline loops: CDR1 DFQATT, CDR2 SNEGSKA (reference sequence). CDR3 residues: CSASTGLSDTQYF. CDR3 DNA sequence: TGCAGTGCTAGTACAGGGCTGTCAGATACGCAGTATTTT.

The chain joins TRBV6-5 to TRBJ2-3; no clear D gene. Germline CDR1 is MNHEY and CDR2 is SVGAGI. This CDR3 comprises 16 residues. Trimming left V 2 bases short and J 1 base short, with 13 bases between. CDR3 nucleotides: TGTGCCAGCAGTTACGCTGATTTGGGCGGCACAGATACGCAGTATTTT. This translates into CASSYADLGGTDTQYF.

This clone came up once. The chain combines TRBV7-2 with TRBJ2-7; a possible D gene is TRBD2 (6 bases). The CDR3 is 12 residues long. V was shortened by 8 bases and J by 0 bases, with 8 bases between the two germline ends. The germline V gene has CDR1 SGHTA and CDR2 FQGNSA. CDR3 in amino acids: CASAGSSYEQYF. The CDR3 nucleotides read TGTGCCAGCGCGGGGTCCTCCTACGAGCAGTACTTC.

This sequence joins TRBV9 and TRBJ1-5; D unclear. The CDR3 length is 14 residues. The V and J ends lost 0 bases and 4 bases respectively, with 8 bases between them. The germline V gene has CDR1 SGDLS and CDR2 YYNGEE. The CDR3 reads CASSVGGGNQPQHF. The CDR3 DNA reads as TGTGCCAGCAGCGTAGGTGGAGGGAATCAGCCCCAGCATTTT. The full variable domain, in which reference TRBV9 and TRBJ1-5 provide the parts outside the CDR3, is DSGVTQTPKHLITATGQRVTLRCSPRSGDLSVYWYQQSLDQGLQFLIQYYNGEERAKGNILERFSAQQFPDLHSELNLSSLELGDSALYFCASSVGGGNQPQHFGDGTRLSIL.

This chain connects TRBV27 to TRBJ2-3; D might be TRBD2 (6 bases). Trimming cost V 6 bases and J 4 bases, with 20 bases left between them. CDR3 length: 16 amino acids. Germline V gene data show CDR1 as MNHEY and CDR2 as SMNVEV (reference sequence). The CDR3 coding sequence is TGTGCCAGCAGCCGGGACTTCCGCTCGGCGGCAGATACGCAGTATTTT. Translating gives CASSRDFRSAADTQYF.

V gene TRBV10-3 combines with J gene TRBJ2-5, with D unresolved. The CDR3 runs to 12 residues. With 2 bases removed from V and 5 bases from J, the gap between germline ends came to 6 bases. Looked up from germline, CDR1 is ENHRY and CDR2 is SYGVKD. The CDR3 loop reads CAISERSETQYF. DNA of the CDR3: TGTGCCATCAGTGAGCGGTCCGAGACCCAGTACTTC.

CDR3 sequence (DNA): TGTGCCAGCAGTCTCCTAAACACAGATACGCAGTATTTT. Encoded protein: CASSLLNTDTQYF. The rearrangement links TRBV27 to TRBJ2-3; D is unclear. The length of the CDR3 is 13 residues. Germline CDR1 reads MNHEY; CDR2 reads SMNVEV (reference sequence). Trimming took 5 bases from V and 2 from J, leaving 8 bases between them.

The rearrangement joins TRBV7-2 to TRBJ1-1; TRBD1 agrees at 8 bases. Germline V gene lookup returns CDR1 SGHTA and CDR2 FQGNSA. This CDR3 has 14 amino acids. V lost 1 base and J lost 7; bases outside the gene matches: 5. CDR3 sequence reads: CASSLGVGQGEAFF. CDR3 sequence (DNA): TGTGCCAGCAGCTTAGGGGTCGGACAGGGTGAAGCTTTCTTT.

This clone has only a few counts. The chain combines TRBV19 with TRBJ2-7; D is undetermined. Germline lookup yields CDR1 LNHDA and CDR2 SQIVND (reference sequence). The germline V and J ends were trimmed by 3 bases and 0 bases, with 9 bases remaining between them. The CDR3 contains 14 residues. The chain's CDR3 is CASSIQISSYEQYF. CDR3 DNA sequence: TGTGCCAGTAGTATCCAGATCAGCTCCTACGAGCAGTACTTC.

This CDR3 reads CASRSGTHHQPQHF. CDR3 sequence (DNA): TGTGCCAGCAGATCCGGGACACACCATCAGCCCCAGCATTTT. This chain joins TRBV7-3 and TRBJ1-5; maybe TRBD1 (6 bases). CDR3 size: 14 residues. Germline V gene lookup returns CDR1 SGHTA and CDR2 FQGTGA. The germline V and J ends were trimmed by 6 bases and 5 bases, with 14 bases remaining between them.

The chain has TRBV10-3 and TRBJ2-7; a possible D gene is TRBD2 (6 bases). The CDR3 totals 14 residues. The germline gives CDR1 ENHRY, CDR2 SYGVKD. Trimming pared 4 bases from V and 2 bases from J, leaving 12 bases between. The CDR3 loop is CAISGGVQPYEQYF. The CDR3 DNA reads as TGTGCCATCAGTGGCGGGGTTCAACCCTACGAGCAGTACTTC.

This clone was seen once. V gene TRBV18 combines with J gene TRBJ2-2; 7 bases line up with TRBD2. This CDR3 is 15 amino acids long. Germline CDR1 is KGHSH and CDR2 is LQKENI. V dropped 0 bases and J dropped 11; count of bases not matched to a gene: 9. The CDR3 here is CASSPPPSGNRELFF. The CDR3 DNA follows: TGTGCCAGCTCACCACCCCCGAGCGGGAATCGAGAGCTGTTTTTT.

This chain connects TRBV5-4 to TRBJ2-2, with a weak D call TRBD1 (7 bases). The V end was cut by 4 bases, the J end by 5 bases, with 21 bases between. CDR1 SGHNT and CDR2 YYREEE come from the germline V gene (reference sequence). The CDR3 runs to 17 residues. This CDR3 is CASSPARRGQGTGELFF. The CDR3 coding sequence is TGTGCCAGCAGCCCCGCGAGGAGGGGGCAGGGAACCGGGGAGCTGTTTTTT.

V gene TRBV5-1 combines with J gene TRBJ2-1, with D hard to call. The CDR3 runs 14 residues. CDR1 SGHRS and CDR2 YFSETQ come from the germline V gene. V lost 0 bases and J 10 bases, leaving 14 bases between the germline ends. The CDR3 bases are TGCGCCAGCAGCTTGGCGCAAGCTCGTCGGGAGCAGTTCTTC. Translated: CASSLAQARREQFF.

The rearrangement joins TRBV10-2 to TRBJ2-2, with 14 bases fitting TRBD2. The germline V gene has CDR1 WSHSY and CDR2 SAAADI. This CDR3 is built from 15 residues. Trimming cost V 6 bases and J 5 bases; bases outside gene matches: 2. CDR3 DNA sequence: TGCGCCAGCAGGGGACTAGCGGGGGTAACCGGGGAGCTGTTTTTT. Its protein product is CASRGLAGVTGELFF.